This T cell receptor beta chain was sequenced in a study of blood T cell repertoires in COVID-19. From germline, CDR1 is LGHNT and CDR2 FRNRAP. This CDR3 region has 18 residues. The V gene lost 1 base and the J gene lost 3 bases, with 21 bases spanning the gap. Sequencing was performed with immunoSEQ multiplex PCR; in TCRdb, only in-frame clones are kept and a portion is missing. Of 150,000 to 200,000 clones listed, 84% are singletons. Sequenced: PBMCs or T cells enriched from blood (not recorded which). The chain is built from TRBV12-5 and TRBJ1-2; weak D call: TRBD1 (5 bases). This sequence originates from a woman between 45 and 60 years old who had recovered from COVID-19. This CDR3 reads CASGLGPGRVGRDYGYTF. The CDR3 nucleotides are TGTGCTAGTGGTTTGGGCCCCGGTCGCGTGGGGCGAGACTATGGCTACACCTTC.